The TCR beta chain under discussion was sequenced for a study of T cells in Graves' hyperthyroidism and ophthalmopathy. Study outcomes and limitations: Ophthalmopathy was predicted by the model a median of approximately 6 months ahead of onset. In simple terms, a model built on 13 V-J features told ophthalmopathy apart from stable hyperthyroidism.

Amplification of TCR beta CDR3 regions was performed using RNA transcripts as template. When the TCR CDR3 underwent first-round RT-PCR, the HTBI primer set was used. TCRdb reprocessed the multiplex PCR reads with MiXCR, giving one entry per CDR3 protein. The sample lists 450,000 to 550,000 distinct CDR3 sequences, roughly 25% occurring once. This clonotype was detected ten times or more. Its specificity is not known. The germline V gene encodes CDR1 MNHEY and CDR2 SVGEGT. Trimming cost V 7 bases and J 5 bases; bases outside gene matches: 11. This CDR3 comprises 14 residues. Enrolled ophthalmopathy patients presented with a Clinical Activity Score of at least 3, a NOSPECS grade of at least 4, and disease duration under 3 months.

Sequenced input: blood. The receptor's source is a woman in her twenties or thirties with Graves' ophthalmopathy. The chain couples TRBV6-2 or TRBV6-3 to TRBJ2-7; TRBD2 aligns across 7 bases. CDR3 amino acids: CASNRAGDENEQYF. The CDR3 DNA is TGTGCCAGCAATAGGGCGGGGGACGAGAACGAGCAGTACTTC.